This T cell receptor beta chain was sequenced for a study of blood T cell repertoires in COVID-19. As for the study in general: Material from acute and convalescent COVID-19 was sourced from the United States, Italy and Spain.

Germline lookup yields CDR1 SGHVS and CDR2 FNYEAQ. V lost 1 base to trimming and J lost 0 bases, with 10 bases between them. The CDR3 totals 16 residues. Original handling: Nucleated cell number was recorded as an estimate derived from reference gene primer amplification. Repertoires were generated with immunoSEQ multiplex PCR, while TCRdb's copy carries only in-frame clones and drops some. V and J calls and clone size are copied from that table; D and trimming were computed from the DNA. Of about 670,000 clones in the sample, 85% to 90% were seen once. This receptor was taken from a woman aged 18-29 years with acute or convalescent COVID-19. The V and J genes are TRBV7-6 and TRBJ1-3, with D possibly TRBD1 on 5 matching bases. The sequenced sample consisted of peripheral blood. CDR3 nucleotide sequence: TGTGCCAGCAGCTTAGTTCAGGGCATCTCTGGAAACACCATATATTTT. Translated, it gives CASSLVQGISGNTIYF. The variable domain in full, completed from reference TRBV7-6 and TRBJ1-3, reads GAGVSQSPRYKVTKRGQDVALRCDPISGHVSLYWYRQALGQGPEFLTYFNYEAQQDKSGLPNDRFSAERPEGSISTLTIQRTEQRDSAMYRCASSLVQGISGNTIYFGEGSWLTVV.